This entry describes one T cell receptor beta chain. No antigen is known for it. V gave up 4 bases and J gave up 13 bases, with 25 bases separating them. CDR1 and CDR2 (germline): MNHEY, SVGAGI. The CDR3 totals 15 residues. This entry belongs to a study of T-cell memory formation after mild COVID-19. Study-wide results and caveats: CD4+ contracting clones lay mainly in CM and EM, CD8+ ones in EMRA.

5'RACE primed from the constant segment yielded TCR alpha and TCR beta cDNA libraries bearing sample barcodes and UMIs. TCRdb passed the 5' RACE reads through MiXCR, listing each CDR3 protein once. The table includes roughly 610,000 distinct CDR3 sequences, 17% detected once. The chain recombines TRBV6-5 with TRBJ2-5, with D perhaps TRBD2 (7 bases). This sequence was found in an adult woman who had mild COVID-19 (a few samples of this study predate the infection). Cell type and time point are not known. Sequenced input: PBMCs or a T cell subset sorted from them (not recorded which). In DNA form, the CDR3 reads TGTGCCAGCAGTTGGGGTCTTGAGGGGGGGGCCGCCCTGTACTTC. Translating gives CASSWGLEGGAALYF.